This record looks at one T cell receptor (beta chain) sequence and its context. Its antigen remains unidentified. The data belong to a study of T cells in localized non-small cell lung cancer. Broader study findings: Tumor showed lower T cell clonality than uninvolved adjacent lung, where it was highest.

The CDR3 contains 17 residues. Unmatched junction bases numbered 14, after V lost 2 bases and J lost 6 bases. Germline V CDR1 and CDR2: SEHNR, FQNEAQ (reference sequence). TCRdb's copy holds only in-frame clones and misses some; the assay was immunoSEQ multiplex PCR. The sample carries 15,000 to 20,000 clones, roughly 90% recorded once. The TCR originated in a woman aged 40-75 years with stage III lung adenocarcinoma. Sequenced here: peripheral blood mononuclear cells, sampled before any cancer treatment. This rearrangement joins TRBV7-9 to TRBJ1-2; 8 positions match TRBD1. The CDR3 is CASSLLRDRSPGHGYTF. CDR3 nucleotides: TGTGCCAGCAGCTTACTGCGGGACAGGTCACCCGGGCATGGCTACACCTTC.